The 20 T cell receptor beta chains reported below all come from one sample, sequenced in a study of T cells in Graves' hyperthyroidism and ophthalmopathy. Regions amplified from RNA transcripts were the TCR beta CDR3 regions. An initial round of RT-PCR targeting the TCR CDR3 relied on the HTBI primer set. Using its own MiXCR run on the multiplex PCR reads, TCRdb lists one record per CDR3 protein. The sample holds 300,000 to 450,000 distinct CDR3 sequences; about 15% are singletons and the top ten take about 33%. Sequencing used blood. The receptors originated from a woman in her 30s with Graves' hyperthyroidism.

This clonotype appeared a few times. The chain uses TRBV7-2 and TRBJ1-5; the D gene is possibly TRBD1 (5 bases). This CDR3 is built from 12 residues. Trimming stripped 3 bases from V and 6 bases from J, with 6 bases between. The germline V gene encodes CDR1 SGHTA and CDR2 FQGNSA. The CDR3 DNA is TGTGCCAGCAGCTTCGGGGGTCAGCCCCAGCATTTT. It encodes CASSFGGQPQHF.

This clonotype was observed many times. The V call is TRBV7-8, the J call TRBJ2-5; 9 bases are a match to TRBD1. Losses at the gene ends were 3 bases for V and 1 base for J; bases not matched to a gene: 9. CDR1 is SGHVS, CDR2 FQNEAQ, per germline. The CDR3 length is 17 residues. In DNA, the CDR3 is TGTGCCAGCAGCTTGGCCCCCCGGGACAGGGTCCAAGAGACCCAGTACTTC. Protein: CASSLAPRDRVQETQYF.

The chain joins TRBV18 to TRBJ2-5, with D perhaps TRBD1 (6 bases). The CDR3 has 14 residues. Germline V CDR1 and CDR2: KGHSH, LQKENI. V was shortened by 5 bases and J by 5 bases, with 15 bases between the two germline ends. The CDR3 region has the DNA TGTGCCAGCTCAACAGGGTCGGCACGGGAGACCCAGTACTTC. Amino acid sequence: CASSTGSARETQYF.

This clonotype appeared a few times. This may stem from a read error, because a much larger clone lies one nucleotide away. Because the CDR3 is missing its conserved closing phenylalanine or tryptophan, this is likely a read error. The chain uses TRBV2 and TRBJ2-7, with 9 nucleotides matching TRBD1. Germline V gene sequence: CDR1 SNHLY, CDR2 FYNNEI. CDR3 length: 15 amino acids. Trimming at V came to 6 bases and at J to 4 bases, leaving 10 bases not matched to a gene. CDR3 bases: TGTGCCAGCAGCGATACTGGACAGGGGATGTACGAGCAGTACCTC. This translates into CASSDTGQGMYEQYL.

In its sample, this clonotype was seen a few times. The genes are TRBV12-3 or TRBV12-4 and TRBJ2-5, with TRBD2 matching over 7 bases. After removal of 7 bases from V and 5 bases from J, the junction contained 7 bases not matched to a gene. CDR3 length: 13 amino acids. The CDR3 loop is CASNTGLVETQYF. For the CDR3, the DNA is TGTGCCAGCAACACCGGACTAGTGGAGACCCAGTACTTC.

The CDR3 protein is CASSVHGTDTQYF. The CDR3 DNA sequence: TGTGCCAGCAGCGTGCACGGCACAGATACGCAGTATTTT. The chain carries TRBV9 and TRBJ2-3; no clear D gene. With 2 bases removed from V and 1 base from J, the gap between germline ends came to 5 bases. The CDR3 is 13 residues long. Germline values: CDR1 SGDLS, CDR2 YYNGEE.

The chain joins TRBV12-3 or TRBV12-4 to TRBJ2-2; a weak D match, TRBD2 (6 bases). The CDR3 consists of 15 residues. The ends were cut back, 6 bases at V and 1 base at J, with 12 bases in the middle. The CDR3 loop is CASSRSGLNTGELFF. The DNA of the CDR3 is TGTGCCAGCAGCCGCAGCGGGCTGAACACCGGGGAGCTGTTTTTT.

The chain has TRBV25-1 and TRBJ2-1; TRBD2 agrees at 7 bases. Germline V gene sequence: CDR1 MGHDK, CDR2 SYGVNS. CDR3 length: 13 residues. Trimming cost V 1 base and J 8 bases; bases outside gene matches: 2. As DNA, the CDR3 is TGTGCCAGCAGTGAATGGGGGGGATATGAGCAGTTCTTC. Protein sequence: CASSEWGGYEQFF.

At least ten counts were recorded for this clonotype. This rearrangement joins TRBV30 to TRBJ1-3; TRBD1 is a possible D gene (6 bases). V was cut by 7 bases and J by 1 base, with 14 bases left in between. Germline CDR1 GTSNPN, CDR2 SVGIG (reference sequence). This CDR3 region has 14 residues. CDR3 in amino acids: CASHRVRSGNTIYF. CDR3 DNA: TGTGCCTCCCACAGGGTTAGGTCTGGAAACACCATATATTTT.

This clonotype was detected many times. CDR3 DNA sequence: TGTGCCAGCAGCCCTCCACCGGGACAGGGGGCTGAAGAGCAGTACTTC. This gives the protein CASSPPPGQGAEEQYF. The chain couples TRBV7-2 to TRBJ2-7; 12 bases align to TRBD1. V lost 5 bases and J lost 7; bases outside the gene matches: 12. This CDR3 is 16 amino acids long. Per germline, CDR1 SGHTA and CDR2 FQGNSA.

This clonotype was counted many times. V and J are TRBV5-5 and TRBJ2-1; no definite D call. CDR3 length: 11 amino acids. Germline CDR1 is SGHKS and CDR2 is YYEKEE (reference sequence). The ends were cut back, 4 bases at V and 7 bases at J, with 6 bases in the middle. CDR3 amino acids: CASSRWNEQFF. CDR3 DNA sequence: TGTGCCAGCAGCAGATGGAATGAGCAGTTCTTC.

The table lists this clonotype with many counts. V gene TRBV27 combines with J gene TRBJ1-2; the D is unclear. Germline lookup yields CDR1 MNHEY and CDR2 SMNVEV (reference sequence). V was pared by 6 bases and J by 5 bases, with 13 bases between. The CDR3 covers 13 residues. This CDR3 is CASSSNMRYGYTF. The CDR3 coding sequence is TGTGCCAGCAGCTCGAATATGCGTTATGGCTACACCTTC.

The V gene is TRBV29-1, the J gene TRBJ2-7; 7 nucleotides match TRBD2. Germline V gene data show CDR1 as SQVTM and CDR2 as ANQGSEA. The CDR3 length is 16 residues. After removal of 3 bases from V and 0 bases from J, the junction contained 11 bases not matched to a gene. The CDR3 DNA reads TGCAGCGTTGAGGGGCTAGCGGATCGGAGCTCCTACGAGCAGTACTTC. Translation gives CSVEGLADRSSYEQYF.

Only a few counts were recorded for this clonotype. The genes are TRBV5-1 and TRBJ2-7, with TRBD2 identical over 10 bases. Germline CDR1 is SGHRS and CDR2 is YFSETQ. The CDR3 runs 17 residues. J lost 0 bases, V lost 0 bases, and 6 bases had no gene match. For the CDR3, the DNA is TGCGCCAGCAGCTTGGATAGCGGGAGGACGCACTCCTACGAGCAGTACTTC. Translation: CASSLDSGRTHSYEQYF.

This clonotype was counted a few times. The chain uses TRBV7-8 and TRBJ1-6, with 7 bases lining up with TRBD1. This CDR3 comprises 15 residues. Germline V lookup: CDR1 SGHVS, CDR2 FQNEAQ. The trim removed 3 bases at V and 3 bases at J, leaving 2 bases unmatched. Written as DNA, the CDR3 is TGTGCCAGCAGCTTGGGACAGAGCTATAATTCACCCCTCCACTTT. Its translation: CASSLGQSYNSPLHF.

The rearrangement uses TRBV3-1 and TRBJ1-3, with D unresolved. The CDR3 sequence is 14 residues long. Germline CDR1 and CDR2: LGHDT and YNNKEL (reference sequence). The V gene lost 1 base and the J gene lost 3 bases, with 7 bases spanning the gap. The CDR3, as DNA: TGTGCCAGCAGCCAAGGGGTTGGTGGAAACACCATATATTTT. Its protein product is CASSQGVGGNTIYF.

This clonotype turned up a few times. The gene calls are TRBV29-1 and TRBJ2-7; D remains unclear. The germline V and J ends were trimmed by 2 bases and 7 bases, with 12 bases remaining between them. Germline V gene data show CDR1 as SQVTM and CDR2 as ANQGSEA. The CDR3 is 12 amino acids. DNA for the CDR3: TGCAGCGTTGAAATGAACGCTCGGGAGCAGTACTTC. Residues: CSVEMNAREQYF.

This clonotype has only a few counts. The V call is TRBV4-1, the J call TRBJ1-4, with 8 bases lining up with TRBD1. V was clipped by 2 bases and J by 4 bases; unmatched bases: 3. This CDR3 spans 15 amino acids. Germline loops: CDR1 MGHRA, CDR2 YSYEKL. The CDR3 is CASSQTTGDNEKLFF. The CDR3 nucleotides read TGCGCCAGCAGCCAAACGACAGGGGATAATGAAAAACTGTTTTTT.

The chain is built from TRBV20-1 and TRBJ2-5; D uncertain. Trimming took 6 bases from V and 5 from J, leaving 13 bases between them. CDR1 is DFQATT, CDR2 SNEGSKA, per germline (reference sequence). The CDR3 length is 12 residues. The CDR3 sequence is CSARTFGETQYF. The CDR3 DNA sequence: TGCAGTGCGAGGACCTTTGGGGAGACCCAGTACTTC.

This clonotype was seen a handful of times. The chain employs TRBV9 and TRBJ2-3, with 7 bases lining up with TRBD2. CDR1 is SGDLS, CDR2 YYNGEE, per germline. There are 15 residues in the CDR3. The V gene end was trimmed by 2 bases and the J gene end by 2 bases; junction bases not matched to a gene: 5. The CDR3 nucleotides read TGTGCCAGCAGCGTGGGGACTACTAACACAGATACGCAGTATTTT. Encoded protein: CASSVGTTNTDTQYF.